What follows are 32 T cell receptor beta chains derived from one specimen sequenced in a study of T cells in Graves' hyperthyroidism and ophthalmopathy. Amplification yielded TCR beta CDR3 regions, with RNA transcripts as the source. With the HTBI primer set, the TCR CDR3 went through a first round of RT-PCR. TCRdb ran MiXCR on the multiplex PCR reads and lists one entry per CDR3 protein. The data hold some 300,000 distinct CDR3 sequences, with over 15% observed a single time. Sequences were obtained from blood. The receptors come from a young man with Graves' hyperthyroidism.

The chain uses TRBV11-1 and TRBJ2-5; 10 bases fit TRBD1. Germline CDR1 and CDR2: SGHAT and FQDESV (reference sequence). This CDR3 spans 14 amino acids. V lost 5 bases to trimming and J lost 8 bases; unmatched junction nucleotides: 8. This CDR3 is CASSKGQGGPTQYF. CDR3 in DNA: TGTGCCAGCAGCAAAGGACAGGGGGGTCCAACCCAGTACTTC.

The rearrangement uses TRBV7-9 and TRBJ1-5; possibly TRBD1 for D (5 bases). Germline V lookup: CDR1 SEHNR, CDR2 FQNEAQ (reference sequence). The CDR3 spans 13 residues. The V end lost 6 bases, the J end lost 9 bases, and 15 bases lay between the germline ends. The CDR3 nucleotides are TGTGCCAGCAGTCTAGCCGATGGGGCGCCCCAGCATTTT. Translated, it gives CASSLADGAPQHF.

This clonotype was detected a few times. V is TRBV29-1 and J is TRBJ2-7, with D possibly matching TRBD1 (6 bases). The germline V gene encodes CDR1 SQVTM and CDR2 ANQGSEA. There are 15 residues in the CDR3. V was cut by 3 bases and J by 9 bases, with 24 bases left in between. The CDR3 here is CSVDLGTRGPPAQYF. CDR3 nucleotide sequence: TGCAGCGTTGATTTGGGTACCAGGGGCCCCCCTGCGCAGTACTTC.

This clonotype showed up many times. V and J are TRBV2 and TRBJ2-1; D possibly corresponds to TRBD2 (6 bases). V shed 8 bases and J shed 4 bases, with 12 bases lying between them. CDR1 and CDR2 from the germline V gene are SNHLY and FYNNEI. The CDR3 has 13 amino acids. CDR3 DNA: TGTGCCAGCGTGGGAGGATCATACAATGAGCAGTTCTTC. This gives the protein CASVGGSYNEQFF.

Many counts were recorded for this clonotype. The chain couples TRBV5-1 to TRBJ2-7; TRBD2 matches 14 bases. The CDR3 loop spans 15 amino acids. V dropped 4 bases and J dropped 3; count of bases not matched to a gene: 3. Looked up from germline, CDR1 is SGHRS and CDR2 is YFSETQ. In DNA, the CDR3 is TGCGCCAGCAGCACCGGACTAGCGGGAGGCTACGAGCAGTACTTC. It yields the protein CASSTGLAGGYEQYF.

This clonotype was recorded many times. The genes are TRBV20-1 and TRBJ2-5; a possible D gene is TRBD2 (6 bases). The CDR3 extends over 13 amino acids. The V gene lost 6 bases and the J gene lost 2 bases, with 13 bases spanning the gap. Per the germline V gene, CDR1 is DFQATT and CDR2 is SNEGSKA (reference sequence). The CDR3 here is CSAGPGLQETQYF. The CDR3 DNA sequence: TGCAGTGCCGGTCCGGGACTTCAAGAGACCCAGTACTTC.

This clonotype occurred many times. This chain joins TRBV28 and TRBJ2-2, with D perhaps TRBD2 (6 bases). Trimming shortened V by 10 bases and J by 6 bases, and 15 bases separated the two germline ends. The germline CDR1 and CDR2 sequences are MDHEN and SYDVKM. This CDR3 is 13 amino acids long. The CDR3 reads CAIGTAEPGELFF. CDR3 nucleotides: TGTGCCATCGGGACTGCGGAGCCCGGGGAGCTGTTTTTT.

This clonotype has only a few counts. The chain combines TRBV30 with TRBJ2-7; D remains unclear. The CDR3 length is 15 residues. Germline V gene lookup returns CDR1 GTSNPN and CDR2 SVGIG (reference sequence). Trimming cost V 2 bases and J 6 bases, with 20 bases left between them. The CDR3 sequence is CAWSSGRTSSGEQYF. Here the CDR3 DNA reads TGTGCCTGGAGTTCTGGGCGGACCTCGTCTGGCGAGCAGTACTTC.

This clonotype was observed a handful of times. The chain carries TRBV14 and TRBJ2-3, with no clear D. V was cut by 0 bases and J by 0 bases, with 4 bases left in between. Germline V gene sequence: CDR1 SGHDN, CDR2 FVKESK. CDR3 length: 14 amino acids. CDR3 loop: CASSQDSSTDTQYF. The CDR3 nucleotides read TGTGCCAGCAGCCAAGATAGCAGCACAGATACGCAGTATTTT.

This clonotype has ten or more counts. The chain has TRBV29-1 and TRBJ1-1; tentative D call: TRBD1 (5 bases). The CDR3 consists of 13 residues. V lost 6 bases, J lost 0 bases, and 11 bases lay in between. Germline loops: CDR1 SQVTM, CDR2 ANQGSEA. CDR3 DNA sequence: TGCAGCGTCGGACACATTTTGAACACTGAAGCTTTCTTT. Amino acid sequence: CSVGHILNTEAFF.

This clonotype was counted between two and nine times. CDR3 coding DNA: TGTGCCAGCTCACAGGGGGCGCGGGGAAACACCATATATTTT. As protein: CASSQGARGNTIYF. V usage is TRBV2 and J usage is TRBJ1-3, with TRBD1 matching over 9 bases. V dropped 8 bases and J dropped 4; count of bases not matched to a gene: 6. CDR3 length: 14 residues. Germline CDR1 reads SNHLY; CDR2 reads FYNNEI.

The chain couples TRBV12-3 or TRBV12-4 to TRBJ2-3; D is undetermined. V shed 0 bases and J shed 8 bases, with 6 bases lying between them. The CDR3 runs 12 residues. This CDR3 reads CASSLAGFTQYF. The CDR3 DNA is TGTGCCAGCAGTTTAGCGGGGTTTACGCAGTATTTT.

On this clonotype itself: A much larger clone is a single base away; this may be a read error. CDR3 in DNA: TGTGTCAGCAGTGAAGCGCCCGTGAACACTGAAGCTTTCTTT. Its protein product is CVSSEAPVNTEAFF. The rearrangement joins TRBV2 to TRBJ1-1; D unresolved. Per germline, CDR1 SNHLY and CDR2 FYNNEI. The CDR3 contains 14 residues.

This chain links TRBV2 with TRBJ2-3; D call uncertain. V was trimmed by 11 bases and J by 2 bases, leaving 23 bases between them. This CDR3 is 16 amino acids long. The germline V gene has CDR1 SNHLY and CDR2 FYNNEI. The DNA for the CDR3 is TGTGCCTCCCCGGAGAGCTCGAGCGCCTCCACAGATACGCAGTATTTT. This sequence encodes CASPESSSASTDTQYF.

This clonotype has ten or more counts. This sequence joins TRBV30 and TRBJ2-7; D is possibly TRBD1 or TRBD2 (6 bases each). Per germline, CDR1 GTSNPN and CDR2 SVGIG (reference sequence). Deletions cut 1 base from V and 6 bases from J, with 10 bases between. This CDR3 is built from 12 residues. The CDR3 DNA reads as TGTGCCTGGAGTGAACAGGGAGGCGAGCAGTACTTC. It encodes CAWSEQGGEQYF.

This clonotype has a count of ten or more. The chain links TRBV6-1 to TRBJ2-7; 7 bases match TRBD1. Germline V gene lookup returns CDR1 MNHNS and CDR2 SASEGT. This CDR3 comprises 16 residues. Trimming took 2 bases from V and 2 from J; bases not matched to a gene: 9. This CDR3 reads CASSERVPGQAYEQYF. Written as DNA, the CDR3 is TGTGCCAGCAGTGAAAGGGTCCCCGGACAGGCCTACGAGCAGTACTTC.

The chain has TRBV20-1 and TRBJ2-7; D is uncertain. Germline CDR1 reads DFQATT; CDR2 reads SNEGSKA (reference sequence). With 2 bases removed from V and 3 bases from J, the gap between germline ends came to 14 bases. The CDR3 is made up of 14 amino acids. This CDR3 reads CSARFGGVLYEQYF. The CDR3 DNA sequence: TGCAGTGCTAGATTTGGTGGAGTTCTCTACGAGCAGTACTTC.

The gene calls are TRBV15 and TRBJ1-5, with 8 bases that match TRBD1. Unmatched junction bases numbered 1, after V lost 2 bases and J lost 7 bases. The CDR3 consists of 13 residues. From germline, CDR1 is LNHNV and CDR2 YYDKDF (reference sequence). The chain's CDR3 is CATSRTGGQPQHF. The CDR3 region has the DNA TGTGCCACCAGCAGAACAGGGGGGCAGCCCCAGCATTTT.

At least ten counts were recorded for this clonotype. The chain carries TRBV29-1 and TRBJ2-7; TRBD2 might be the D (7 bases). This CDR3 region has 15 residues. The germline V gene encodes CDR1 SQVTM and CDR2 ANQGSEA. Trimming took 4 bases from V and 2 from J, leaving 18 bases between them. In DNA, the CDR3 is TGCAGCGTTGCGGGGGGCTCAGTAACTACCTACGAGCAGTACTTC. Translating it yields CSVAGGSVTTYEQYF.

As regards this clonotype: Being one base from a much bigger clone, this may be a read error. CDR3 amino acids: CASNGGRAFLDTHYF. The CDR3 DNA follows: TGTGCCAGCAACGGAGGGAGGGCCTTCCTAGATACGCACTATTTT. V and J are TRBV5-8 and TRBJ2-3, with TRBD2 matching 7 bases. In germline, CDR1 is SGHTS, CDR2 YDEGEE. The CDR3 length is 15 residues.

This clonotype was counted between two and nine times. The V call is TRBV9, the J call TRBJ2-2; D is unresolved. The CDR3 contains 17 residues. Germline loops: CDR1 SGDLS, CDR2 YYNGEE. The V and J ends lost 3 bases and 1 base respectively, with 16 bases between them. The CDR3 is CASSASYVTRNTGELFF. CDR3 bases: TGTGCCAGCAGCGCCTCATATGTTACCAGGAACACCGGGGAGCTGTTTTTT. Looking up the rest from reference TRBV9 and TRBJ2-2 gives the full variable domain: DSGVTQTPKHLITATGQRVTLRCSPRSGDLSVYWYQQSLDQGLQFLIQYYNGEERAKGNILERFSAQQFPDLHSELNLSSLELGDSALYFCASSASYVTRNTGELFFGEGSRLTVL.

This clonotype was found many times. The chain combines TRBV12-3 or TRBV12-4 with TRBJ2-7; TRBD2 aligns across 9 bases. Losses at the gene ends were 1 base for V and 4 bases for J; bases not matched to a gene: 2. The CDR3 has 14 residues. CDR3 region: CASSLGREGYEQYF. The CDR3 DNA reads as TGTGCCAGCAGTTTAGGGCGGGAGGGGTACGAGCAGTACTTC.

This clonotype was seen at least ten times. This rearrangement joins TRBV30 to TRBJ1-1, with no clear D. The V gene's germline CDR1 is GTSNPN and CDR2 SVGIG (reference sequence). The V gene lost 0 bases and the J gene lost 11 bases, with 13 bases spanning the gap. This CDR3 is built from 12 residues. The CDR3 region is CAWSVMSIRAFF. As DNA, the CDR3 is TGTGCCTGGAGTGTAATGAGCATAAGGGCTTTCTTT.

The chain has TRBV10-3 and TRBJ1-1, with unresolved D. V was trimmed by 0 bases and J by 3 bases, leaving 14 bases between them. Germline CDR1 and CDR2: ENHRY and SYGVKD. The CDR3 covers 16 residues. DNA of the CDR3: TGTGCCATCAGTGAGTCGGACCCATGGGAAGACACTGAAGCTTTCTTT. Its translation: CAISESDPWEDTEAFF.

This clonotype was counted ten times or more. CDR3 protein: CASSPPGMLADNEQFF. The CDR3 nucleotides read TGTGCCAGCAGCCCGCCGGGGATGCTAGCGGACAATGAGCAGTTCTTC. This rearrangement joins TRBV7-9 to TRBJ2-1; 7 nucleotides agree with TRBD2. V trimming: 5 bases; J trimming: 5 bases; junction bases outside the gene matches: 12. This CDR3 contains 16 residues. The germline V gene has CDR1 SEHNR and CDR2 FQNEAQ (reference sequence).

This clonotype was found many times. V usage is TRBV18 and J usage is TRBJ1-5; D perhaps matches TRBD1 (5 bases). V lost 5 bases to trimming and J lost 0 bases, with 11 bases between them. The CDR3 runs 15 residues. CDR1 KGHSH and CDR2 LQKENI come from the germline V gene. Here the CDR3 reads CASSRLQGSNQPQHF. The DNA of the CDR3 is TGTGCCAGCTCAAGGCTGCAGGGTAGCAATCAGCCCCAGCATTTT.

This clonotype showed up many times. V gene TRBV5-1 combines with J gene TRBJ1-4, with D possibly being TRBD1 (5 bases). Germline V CDR1 and CDR2: SGHRS, YFSETQ. The V and J ends lost 1 base and 0 bases respectively, with 7 bases between them. CDR3 length: 15 residues. The CDR3 loop reads CASSLQGTTNEKLFF. The CDR3 DNA follows: TGCGCCAGCAGCTTGCAGGGAACAACTAATGAAAAACTGTTTTTT.

The J gene is TRBJ2-1, the V gene TRBV25-1, with D unclear. Trimming removed 1 base at V and 3 bases at J, with 7 bases between. Germline CDR1 and CDR2: MGHDK and SYGVNS. The CDR3 totals 14 residues. The CDR3 sequence is CASSESGSYNEQFF. The CDR3 DNA reads TGTGCCAGCAGTGAATCTGGCAGCTACAATGAGCAGTTCTTC.

This clonotype was observed at least ten times. The genes are TRBV3-1 and TRBJ2-4; no reliable D call. The CDR3 spans 12 residues. CDR1 is LGHDT and CDR2 is YNNKEL in the germline V gene (reference sequence). Trimming took off 1 base at V and 10 bases at J, with 8 bases between the two ends. This CDR3 reads CASSQGRRIQYF. In DNA form, the CDR3 reads TGTGCCAGCAGCCAAGGAAGGCGGATTCAGTACTTC.

This clonotype was seen at least ten times. This chain links TRBV6-5 with TRBJ1-1; TRBD1 is a possible D gene (5 bases). This CDR3 is 16 amino acids long. Germline lookup yields CDR1 MNHEY and CDR2 SVGAGI. V shed 2 bases and J shed 1 base, with 14 bases lying between them. CDR3 residues: CASSYGAGLGNTEAFF. The CDR3 nucleotides are TGTGCCAGCAGTTACGGGGCAGGTCTAGGGAACACTGAAGCTTTCTTT.

V is TRBV20-1 and J is TRBJ1-2; D uncertain. This CDR3 contains 12 residues. Germline-derived CDR1 and CDR2 are DFQATT and SNEGSKA (reference sequence). V lost 5 bases, J lost 1 base, and 8 bases lay in between. The CDR3 bases are TGCAGTGCTCCTAGAATTAACTATGGCTACACCTTC. It codes for CSAPRINYGYTF.

This clonotype occurred many times. The V gene is TRBV2, the J gene TRBJ2-3; 7 bases match TRBD1. The trim removed 7 bases at V and 1 base at J, leaving 5 bases unmatched. The CDR3 length is 14 residues. Germline V gene data show CDR1 as SNHLY and CDR2 as FYNNEI. The CDR3 loop reads CASNGDRGTDTQYF. DNA for the CDR3: TGTGCCAGCAACGGGGACAGAGGCACAGATACGCAGTATTTT.